This T cell receptor (beta chain) was obtained from a study of early T cells in non-severe SARS-CoV-2 infection. Study-level findings and limits: The study's VDJdb matching favored anti-spike CD8 responses and missed private and CD4 specificities.

This clonotype was found many times. Its antigen remains unidentified. Attachment of unique molecular identifiers to individual cDNA molecules was performed. From the 5' RACE reads, TCRdb called clonotypes with MiXCR, one entry per CDR3 protein. The sample has about 60,000 distinct CDR3 sequences; around 9% are singletons. The CDR3 spans 12 residues. Trimming stripped 6 bases from V and 9 bases from J, with 12 bases between. The chain combines TRBV12-3 or TRBV12-4 with TRBJ1-5; possibly TRBD1 for D (5 bases). The specimen was whole blood. The TCR comes from an adult who was a healthcare worker with PCR-confirmed SARS-CoV-2 infection or an uninfected control (not recorded which). This CDR3 reads CASSQTAGPQHF. The DNA for the CDR3 is TGTGCCAGCAGCCAGACAGCTGGGCCCCAGCATTTT.